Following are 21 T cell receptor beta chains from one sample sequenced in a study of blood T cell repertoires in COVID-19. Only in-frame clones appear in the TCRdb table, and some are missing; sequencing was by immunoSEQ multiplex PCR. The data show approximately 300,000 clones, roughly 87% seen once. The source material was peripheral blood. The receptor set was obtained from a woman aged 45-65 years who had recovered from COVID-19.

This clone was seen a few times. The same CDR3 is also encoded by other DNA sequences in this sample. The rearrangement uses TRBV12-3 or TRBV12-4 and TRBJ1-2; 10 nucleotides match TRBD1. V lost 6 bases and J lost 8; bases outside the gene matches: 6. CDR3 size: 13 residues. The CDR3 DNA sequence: TGTGCCAGCAGACCCGGGACAGGGGTAGGCTACACCTTC. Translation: CASRPGTGVGYTF.

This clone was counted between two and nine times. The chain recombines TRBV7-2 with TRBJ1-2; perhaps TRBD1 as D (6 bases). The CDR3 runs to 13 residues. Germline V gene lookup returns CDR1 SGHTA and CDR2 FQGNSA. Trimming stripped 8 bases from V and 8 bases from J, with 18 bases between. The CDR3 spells CASRWGGGDGYTF. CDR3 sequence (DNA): TGTGCCAGCCGCTGGGGAGGGGGTGACGGCTACACCTTC.

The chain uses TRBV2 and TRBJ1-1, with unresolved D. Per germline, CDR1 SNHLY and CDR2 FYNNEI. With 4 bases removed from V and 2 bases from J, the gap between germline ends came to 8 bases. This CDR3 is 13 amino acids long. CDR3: CASSGTANTEAFF. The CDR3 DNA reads TGTGCCAGCAGTGGCACAGCAAACACTGAAGCTTTCTTT.

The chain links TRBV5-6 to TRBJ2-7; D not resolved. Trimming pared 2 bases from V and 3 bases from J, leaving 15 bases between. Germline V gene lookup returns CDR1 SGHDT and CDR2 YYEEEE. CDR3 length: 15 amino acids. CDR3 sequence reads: CASSFPLDRGYEQYF. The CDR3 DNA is TGTGCCAGCAGCTTCCCCCTTGATCGAGGCTACGAGCAGTACTTC.

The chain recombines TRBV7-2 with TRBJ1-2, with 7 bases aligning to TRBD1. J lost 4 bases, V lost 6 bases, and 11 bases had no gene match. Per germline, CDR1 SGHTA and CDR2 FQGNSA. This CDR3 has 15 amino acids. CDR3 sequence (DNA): TGTGCCAGCAGTTACCTGGGACAGAACCTCTATGGCTACACCTTC. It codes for CASSYLGQNLYGYTF.

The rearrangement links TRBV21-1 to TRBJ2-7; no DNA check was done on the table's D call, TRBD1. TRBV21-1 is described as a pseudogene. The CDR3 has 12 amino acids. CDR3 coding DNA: TGTGCCAGCAGCACAAGAGGGGGCGAGCAGTACTTC. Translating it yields CASSTRGGEQYF.

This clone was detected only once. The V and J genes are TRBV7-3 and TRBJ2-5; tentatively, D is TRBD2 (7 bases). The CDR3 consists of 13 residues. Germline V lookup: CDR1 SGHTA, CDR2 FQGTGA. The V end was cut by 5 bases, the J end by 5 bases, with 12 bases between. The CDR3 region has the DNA TGTGCCAGCAGCCGCGGGGGCGAGGAGACCCAGTACTTC. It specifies CASSRGGEETQYF.

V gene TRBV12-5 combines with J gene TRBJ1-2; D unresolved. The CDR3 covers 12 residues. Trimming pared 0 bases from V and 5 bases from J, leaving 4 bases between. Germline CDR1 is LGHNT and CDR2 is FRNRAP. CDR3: CASGLVQYGYTF. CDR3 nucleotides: TGTGCTAGTGGTTTGGTGCAGTATGGCTACACCTTC.

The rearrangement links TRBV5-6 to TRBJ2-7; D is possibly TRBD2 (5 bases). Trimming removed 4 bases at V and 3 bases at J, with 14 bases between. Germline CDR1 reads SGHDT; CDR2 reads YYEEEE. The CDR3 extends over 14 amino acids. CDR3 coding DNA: TGTGCCAGCAGCCCAGAGGGTAACCACTACGAGCAGTACTTC. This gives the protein CASSPEGNHYEQYF.

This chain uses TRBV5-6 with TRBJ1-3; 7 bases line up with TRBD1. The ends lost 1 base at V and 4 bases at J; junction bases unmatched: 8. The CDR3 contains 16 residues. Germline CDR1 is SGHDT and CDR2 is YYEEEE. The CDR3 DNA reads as TGTGCCAGCAGCTTGCTTTTGACAGGGTTGGGAAACACCATATATTTT. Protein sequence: CASSLLLTGLGNTIYF.

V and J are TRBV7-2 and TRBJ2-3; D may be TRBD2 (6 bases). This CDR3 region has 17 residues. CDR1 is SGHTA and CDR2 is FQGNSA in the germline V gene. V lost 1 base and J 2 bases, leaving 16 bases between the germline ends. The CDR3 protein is CASSLVGGMLTTDTQYF. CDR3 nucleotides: TGTGCCAGCAGCTTAGTTGGCGGGATGCTAACCACAGATACGCAGTATTTT.

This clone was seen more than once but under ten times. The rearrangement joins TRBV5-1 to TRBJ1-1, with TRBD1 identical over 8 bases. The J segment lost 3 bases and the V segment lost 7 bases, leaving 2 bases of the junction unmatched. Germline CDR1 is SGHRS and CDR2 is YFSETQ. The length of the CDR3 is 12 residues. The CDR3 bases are TGCGCCAGCCACAGGGGGGACACTGAAGCTTTCTTT. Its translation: CASHRGDTEAFF.

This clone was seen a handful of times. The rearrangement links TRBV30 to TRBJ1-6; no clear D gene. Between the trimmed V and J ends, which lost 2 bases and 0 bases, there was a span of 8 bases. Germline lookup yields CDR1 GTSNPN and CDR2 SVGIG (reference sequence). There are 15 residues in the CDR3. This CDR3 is CAWSFGSSYNSPLHF. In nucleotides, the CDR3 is TGTGCCTGGAGTTTTGGCAGCTCCTATAATTCACCCCTCCACTTT. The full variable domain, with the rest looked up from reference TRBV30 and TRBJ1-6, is SQTIHQWPATLVQPVGSPLSLECTVEGTSNPNLYWYRQAAGRGLQLLFYSVGIGQISSEVPQNLSASRPQDRQFILSSKKLLLSDSGFYLCAWSFGSSYNSPLHFGNGTRLTVT.

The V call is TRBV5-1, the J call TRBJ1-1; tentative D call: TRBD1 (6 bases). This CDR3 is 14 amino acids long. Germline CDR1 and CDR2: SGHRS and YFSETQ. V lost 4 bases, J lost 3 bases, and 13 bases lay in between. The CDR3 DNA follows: TGCGCCAGCAGCACGGACAGTTGGGACACTGAAGCTTTCTTT. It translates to CASSTDSWDTEAFF.

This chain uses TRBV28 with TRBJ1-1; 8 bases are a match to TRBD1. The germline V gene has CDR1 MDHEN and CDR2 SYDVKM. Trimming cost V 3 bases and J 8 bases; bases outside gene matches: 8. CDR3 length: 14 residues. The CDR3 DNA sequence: TGTGCCAGCAGTTTGTGGGGGACAGGCCCCGAAGCTTTCTTT. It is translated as CASSLWGTGPEAFF.

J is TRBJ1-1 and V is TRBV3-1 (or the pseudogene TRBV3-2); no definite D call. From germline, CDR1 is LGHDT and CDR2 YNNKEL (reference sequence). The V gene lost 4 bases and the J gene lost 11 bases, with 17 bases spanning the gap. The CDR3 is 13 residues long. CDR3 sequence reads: CASSPDPILGAFF. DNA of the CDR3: TGTGCCAGCAGCCCCGACCCGATTCTCGGGGCTTTCTTT.

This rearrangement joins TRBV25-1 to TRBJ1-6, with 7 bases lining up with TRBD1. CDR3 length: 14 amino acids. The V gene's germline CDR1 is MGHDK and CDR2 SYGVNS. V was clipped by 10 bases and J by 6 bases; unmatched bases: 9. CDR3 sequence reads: CATSLGQSNSPLHF. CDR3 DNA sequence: TGTGCCACTTCGCTGGGACAGAGTAATTCACCCCTCCACTTT.

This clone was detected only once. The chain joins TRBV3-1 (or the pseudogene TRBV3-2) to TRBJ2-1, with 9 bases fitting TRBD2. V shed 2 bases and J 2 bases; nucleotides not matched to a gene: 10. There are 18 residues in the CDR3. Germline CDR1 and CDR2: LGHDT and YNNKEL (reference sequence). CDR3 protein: CASSQKVAGGLAYNEQFF. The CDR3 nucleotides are TGTGCCAGCAGCCAAAAGGTGGCGGGAGGGCTTGCCTACAATGAGCAGTTCTTC.

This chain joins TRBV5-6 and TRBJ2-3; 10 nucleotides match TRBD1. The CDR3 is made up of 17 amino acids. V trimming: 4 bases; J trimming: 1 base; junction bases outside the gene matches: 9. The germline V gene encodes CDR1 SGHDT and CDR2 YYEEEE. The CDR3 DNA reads TGTGCCAGCAGCGTCCCGGGACAGGGGTCGGGCACAGATACGCAGTATTTT. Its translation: CASSVPGQGSGTDTQYF.

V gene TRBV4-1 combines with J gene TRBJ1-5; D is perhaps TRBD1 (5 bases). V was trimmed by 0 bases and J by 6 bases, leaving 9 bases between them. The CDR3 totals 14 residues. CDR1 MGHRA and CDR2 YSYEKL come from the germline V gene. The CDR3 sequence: CASSQEAQGQPQHF. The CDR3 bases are TGCGCCAGCAGCCAAGAAGCCCAGGGTCAGCCCCAGCATTTT.

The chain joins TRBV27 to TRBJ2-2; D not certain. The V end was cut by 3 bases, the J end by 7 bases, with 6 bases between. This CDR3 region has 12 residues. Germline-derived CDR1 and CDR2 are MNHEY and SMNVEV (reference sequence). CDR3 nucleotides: TGTGCCAGCAGTTTCCGACTCGGGGAGCTGTTTTTT. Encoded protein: CASSFRLGELFF.